This T cell receptor (beta chain) was sequenced for a study of siplizumab effects on memory and regulatory T cells. Findings and limits, study-wide: Researchers did not confirm the suppressive function of proliferating Tregs from siplizumab cultures. Both greater diversity than memory cells and a major contribution to the alloresponse seemed to characterize naive T cells. Naive versus memory phenotype went unassigned for roughly 80-96% of proliferating CD4+ or CD8+ clones. Alloreactive CD4+ clones that could be mapped were on average 68.8% Treg-derived with siplizumab, against approximately 28% in controls.

Of note for this clone: The antigen is undetermined.

CDR3 length: 17 residues. Trimming left V 1 base short and J 6 bases short, with 19 bases between. The repertoire was sequenced with immunoSEQ multiplex PCR; TCRdb's copy has only in-frame clones and lacks some. The sample yields over 100,000 clones, around 93% seen once. The sequence was obtained from a human donor in good health. V is TRBV5-3 and J is TRBJ2-2; D tentatively fits TRBD1 or TRBD2 (6 bases each). TRBV5-3 is an open reading frame, and its role is uncertain. The specimen was non-Treg CD4+ T cells sorted from blood. The CDR3 protein is CARSLYEVDRGPGELFF. CDR3 DNA: TGTGCCAGAAGCTTGTATGAGGTTGACCGGGGGCCCGGGGAGCTGTTTTTT.